This record concerns one T cell receptor (beta chain) sequence. What it binds is not known. This specimen comes from a study of graft-versus-host responses after intestinal transplantation. At the level of the study: Grafts were multivisceral, liver-intestinal, or isolated intestinal. Uniformly, recipients were administered anti-thymocyte globulin induction with subsequent tacrolimus and steroids for about 3 years.

Profiling relied on immunoSEQ multiplex PCR, and the TCRdb table lists in-frame clones only, not all of them. This table holds some 120,000 clones, more than 80% found once. The study's findings and limits: The marrow of recipients harbored GvH clones, and ileum or blood showed some of them first. Early HvG declines after transplant were associated with peak circulating GvH clone levels.

The material sequenced was unstimulated CD4+ T cells sorted from spleen or lymph node cells, taken before transplant. This receptor was taken from a human donor who was the organ donor for an intestinal transplant.

The CDR3 sequence: CASSNSGRSTYNEQFF. Written as DNA, the CDR3 is TGCGCCAGCAGCAATAGCGGGAGATCGACCTACAATGAGCAGTTCTTC. The genes are TRBV5-1 and TRBJ2-1, with 9 bases matching TRBD2. The V segment lost 4 bases and the J segment 2 bases; nucleotides outside the gene matches: 7. CDR3 length: 16 amino acids. Germline V gene lookup returns CDR1 SGHRS and CDR2 YFSETQ.